This passage covers 26 T cell receptor beta chains from one sample sequenced in a study of control samples from healthy donors and cancer patients. Some clones are missing from TCRdb's copy, which holds only in-frame ones; the method was immunoSEQ multiplex PCR. The sample shows 68,000 or so clones, approximately 83% of them seen only once. Sequenced material: blood. The receptors shown here come from a man aged 60 to 69 in good health.

This clone was recorded a few times. V and J are TRBV7-4 and TRBJ1-5; perhaps TRBD1 as D (5 bases). With 5 bases removed from V and 5 bases from J, the gap between germline ends came to 19 bases. The CDR3 is 16 amino acids. Germline values: CDR1 SGHVT, CDR2 SQSDAQ. The CDR3 sequence: CASSAREGLVDQPQHF. CDR3 sequence (DNA): TGTGCCAGCAGCGCAAGGGAGGGGCTTGTCGATCAGCCCCAGCATTTT.

The chain has TRBV29-1 and TRBJ1-1; no clear D. V was trimmed by 4 bases and J by 2 bases, leaving 8 bases between them. The CDR3 totals 12 residues. Germline V gene lookup returns CDR1 SQVTM and CDR2 ANQGSEA. CDR3 nucleotides: TGCAGCGTTGTCTGGGGAAACACTGAAGCTTTCTTT. This translates into CSVVWGNTEAFF.

V gene TRBV7-2 combines with J gene TRBJ2-3; D is unclear. Deletions cut 5 bases from V and 2 bases from J, with 5 bases between. The germline V gene encodes CDR1 SGHTA and CDR2 FQGNSA. The CDR3 loop spans 12 amino acids. The DNA of the CDR3 is TGTGCCAGCAGCCGAAACACAGATACGCAGTATTTT. Its protein is CASSRNTDTQYF. Using reference TRBV7-2 and TRBJ2-3 for the parts outside the CDR3, the full variable domain is GAGVSQSPSNKVTEKGKDVELRCDPISGHTALYWYRQSLGQGLEFLIYFQGNSAPDKSGLPSDRFSAERTGGSVSTLTIQRTQQEDSAVYLCASSRNTDTQYFGPGTRLTVL.

This clone came up many times. The rearrangement joins TRBV5-5 to TRBJ2-1, with a weak D call TRBD2 (6 bases). In germline, CDR1 is SGHKS, CDR2 YYEKEE (reference sequence). This CDR3 region has 14 residues. The V end lost 3 bases, the J end lost 4 bases, and 11 bases lay between the germline ends. Here the CDR3 reads CASSSGGGYNEQFF. CDR3 coding DNA: TGTGCCAGCAGCTCGGGTGGGGGGTACAATGAGCAGTTCTTC. The variable domain in full, completed from reference TRBV5-5 and TRBJ2-1, reads DAGVTQSPTHLIKTRGQQVTLRCSPISGHKSVSWYQQVLGQGPQFIFQYYEKEERGRGNFPDRFSARQFPNYSSELNVNALLLGDSALYLCASSSGGGYNEQFFGPGTRLTVL.

The rearrangement joins TRBV29-1 to TRBJ1-2, with a tentative D call TRBD1 (5 bases). Trimming stripped 3 bases from V and 5 bases from J, with 16 bases between. The CDR3 has 14 residues. Germline CDR1 reads SQVTM; CDR2 reads ANQGSEA. The CDR3 is CSVDHGTREYGYTF. The CDR3 nucleotides read TGCAGCGTTGATCACGGGACGCGGGAGTATGGCTACACCTTC.

The V gene is TRBV7-2, the J gene TRBJ2-3, with 8 bases lining up with TRBD2. This CDR3 is 13 amino acids long. The V and J ends lost 3 bases and 7 bases, in that order; junction bases with no gene match: 3. The germline V gene has CDR1 SGHTA and CDR2 FQGNSA. CDR3 bases: TGTGCCAGCAGCTTGGGGACTAGTAATACGCAGTATTTT. Protein sequence: CASSLGTSNTQYF.

There are a few counts of this clone. The junction differs from germline at one of its ends, possibly a read error. The V and J genes are TRBV6-5 and TRBJ2-2; D gene uncertain. The CDR3 has 16 residues. Germline V gives CDR1 MNHEY, CDR2 SVGAGI. CDR3 sequence reads: CASSYSRRTKTGELFF. Here the CDR3 DNA reads TGTGCCAGCAGTTACTCGCGGCGGACGAAGACCGGGGAGCTGTTTTTT.

The chain links TRBV7-8 to TRBJ1-6; 10 nucleotides agree with TRBD1. Germline V gene lookup returns CDR1 SGHVS and CDR2 FQNEAQ. V shed 1 base and J 10 bases; nucleotides not matched to a gene: 4. The CDR3 contains 15 residues. CDR3 DNA sequence: TGTGCCAGCAGCTTAGTGACAGGGGGCAGGTCACCCCTCCACTTT. It yields the protein CASSLVTGGRSPLHF.

This clone showed up just a few times. The CDR3 region has the DNA TGTGCCAGCACCTTTACCCTCTCTGATACGCAGTATTTT. It is translated as CASTFTLSDTQYF. The rearrangement uses TRBV27 and TRBJ2-3; D remains unclear. V was clipped by 7 bases and J by 6 bases, with 14 bases between them. The germline V gene encodes CDR1 MNHEY and CDR2 SMNVEV (reference sequence). The CDR3 is made up of 13 amino acids.

V usage is TRBV4-2 and J usage is TRBJ2-1; TRBD1 matches 7 bases. Germline CDR1 reads LGHNA; CDR2 reads YNFKEQ. This CDR3 region has 14 residues. The trim removed 2 bases at V and 7 bases at J, leaving 5 bases unmatched. This chain's CDR3 is CASSQYRGKNEQFF. In nucleotides, the CDR3 is TGTGCCAGCAGCCAATACAGGGGTAAGAATGAGCAGTTCTTC.

V is TRBV27 and J is TRBJ2-3; 11 nucleotides line up with TRBD2. The CDR3 contains 15 residues. Germline CDR1 is MNHEY and CDR2 is SMNVEV (reference sequence). V shed 5 bases and J 2 bases; nucleotides not matched to a gene: 3. The CDR3 sequence is CASSRLAGLTDTQYF. CDR3 in DNA: TGTGCCAGCAGTCGACTAGCGGGACTCACAGATACGCAGTATTTT.

Comments on this clone: The junction does not match germline at one end; this may be a read error. The V and J genes are TRBV3-1 (or the pseudogene TRBV3-2) and TRBJ1-2; tentative D call: TRBD1 (5 bases). Germline CDR1 and CDR2: LGHDT and YNNKEL (reference sequence). This CDR3 has 14 residues. CDR3: CASSQDQGTYGYIF. The CDR3 DNA reads as TGTGCCAGCAGCCAAGATCAGGGCACCTATGGCTACATCTTC.

The rearrangement joins TRBV10-3 to TRBJ2-3; D is unresolved. The germline V gene has CDR1 ENHRY and CDR2 SYGVKD. CDR3 size: 12 residues. V lost 6 bases to trimming and J lost 0 bases, with 4 bases between them. The CDR3 DNA reads TGTGCCATCAGGGGAAGCACAGATACGCAGTATTTT. It yields the protein CAIRGSTDTQYF.

This clone qualifies as medium-sized. The gene calls are TRBV2 and TRBJ2-7; D gene unclear. With 3 bases removed from V and 0 bases from J, the gap between germline ends came to 12 bases. Germline CDR1 and CDR2: SNHLY and FYNNEI. The CDR3 totals 15 residues. The CDR3 bases are TGTGCCAGCAGTGATGGGTTAGAAAGCTCCTACGAGCAGTACTTC. Its protein product is CASSDGLESSYEQYF.

This clone turned up a few times. J is TRBJ1-5 and V is TRBV7-2, with D perhaps TRBD1 (5 bases). Trimming cost V 4 bases and J 7 bases, with 17 bases left between them. This CDR3 is 15 amino acids long. Germline CDR1 and CDR2: SGHTA and FQGNSA. CDR3 DNA: TGTGCCAGCAGCTCTGGACGGAGCGGGGACCAGCCCCAGCATTTT. Encoded protein: CASSSGRSGDQPQHF.

The chain uses TRBV7-6 and TRBJ1-2, with D perhaps TRBD1 (5 bases). The CDR3 runs to 15 residues. The V end lost 1 base, the J end lost 4 bases, and 13 bases lay between the germline ends. Germline-derived CDR1 and CDR2 are SGHVS and FNYEAQ. DNA for the CDR3: TGTGCCAGCAGCTTAGTCGAGACGGGGGGCTATGGCTACACCTTC. Translated, it gives CASSLVETGGYGYTF.

The V call is TRBV4-2, the J call TRBJ2-1; TRBD1 might be the D (5 bases). This CDR3 has 16 amino acids. The V gene's germline CDR1 is LGHNA and CDR2 YNFKEQ. V lost 0 bases and J 1 base, leaving 10 bases between the germline ends. The CDR3 reads CASSQEIDRSYNEQFF. DNA of the CDR3: TGTGCCAGCAGCCAAGAAATCGACAGATCCTACAATGAGCAGTTCTTC.

The rearrangement joins TRBV18 to TRBJ1-6; no clear D gene. CDR1 KGHSH and CDR2 LQKENI come from the germline V gene. CDR3 length equals 14 residues. The germline V and J ends were trimmed by 6 bases and 5 bases, with 11 bases remaining between them. CDR3 in DNA: TGTGCCAGCTCGGTAGACGTTGATAATTCACCCCTCCACTTT. Amino acid sequence: CASSVDVDNSPLHF.

The chain recombines TRBV20-1 with TRBJ1-1, with TRBD1 as a possible D gene (5 bases). The germline V and J ends were trimmed by 6 bases and 3 bases, with 8 bases remaining between them. This CDR3 is 11 amino acids long. Germline loops: CDR1 DFQATT, CDR2 SNEGSKA (reference sequence). CDR3 region: CSAGRDTEAFF. The DNA of the CDR3 is TGCAGTGCCGGCAGGGACACTGAAGCTTTCTTT.

The chain links TRBV7-9 to TRBJ1-2; unclear D gene. The V gene lost 1 base and the J gene lost 4 bases, with 7 bases spanning the gap. Per germline, CDR1 SEHNR and CDR2 FQNEAQ (reference sequence). This CDR3 spans 13 amino acids. The DNA for the CDR3 is TGTGCCAGCAGCTTAGAGGCGGGCTATGGCTACACCTTC. Amino acids: CASSLEAGYGYTF.

V gene TRBV4-1 combines with J gene TRBJ2-7; D is uncertain. The germline CDR1 and CDR2 sequences are MGHRA and YSYEKL. Trimming took off 0 bases at V and 1 base at J, with 7 bases between the two ends. This CDR3 comprises 14 residues. The CDR3 reads CASSQESLSYEQYF. The DNA of the CDR3 is TGCGCCAGCAGCCAAGAGAGCCTGTCCTACGAGCAGTACTTC.

This chain links TRBV19 with TRBJ1-5; TRBD1 might be the D (6 bases). V lost 10 bases and J 5 bases, leaving 21 bases between the germline ends. There are 15 residues in the CDR3. CDR1 and CDR2 from the germline V gene are LNHDA and SQIVND (reference sequence). CDR3 in DNA: TGTGCCACCCAACCAGAGGGGGGAAGGCATCAGCCCCAGCATTTT. It codes for CATQPEGGRHQPQHF.

This clone was counted a single time. The rearrangement uses TRBV5-6 and TRBJ2-7; no clear D gene. Trimming shortened V by 1 base and J by 2 bases, and 10 bases separated the two germline ends. Germline-derived CDR1 and CDR2 are SGHDT and YYEEEE. The CDR3 extends over 14 amino acids. The CDR3 sequence is CASSLRQETYEQYF. The CDR3 DNA is TGTGCCAGCAGCTTGCGTCAGGAAACCTACGAGCAGTACTTC.

The chain links TRBV28 to TRBJ1-5; D possibly corresponds to TRBD1 (5 bases). Germline CDR1 reads MDHEN; CDR2 reads SYDVKM. V was shortened by 5 bases and J by 1 base, with 6 bases between the two germline ends. There are 13 residues in the CDR3. The CDR3 region is CASSRDSNQPQHF. CDR3 nucleotides: TGTGCCAGCAGTCGGGACAGCAATCAGCCCCAGCATTTT.

The genes are TRBV7-9 and TRBJ2-3; 7 bases map to TRBD1. CDR3 length equals 15 residues. Unmatched junction bases numbered 7, after V lost 5 bases and J lost 2 bases. CDR1 is SEHNR, CDR2 FQNEAQ, per germline (reference sequence). The CDR3 loop is CASSPQGTNTDTQYF. DNA for the CDR3: TGTGCCAGCAGCCCACAGGGGACGAACACAGATACGCAGTATTTT.

The V call is TRBV10-3, the J call TRBJ2-1; 7 bases map to TRBD1. V dropped 6 bases and J dropped 6; count of bases not matched to a gene: 5. Per the germline V gene, CDR1 is ENHRY and CDR2 is SYGVKD. The CDR3 is made up of 13 amino acids. The CDR3 nucleotides are TGTGCCATCAGGCAGGGGGACGGCAATGAGCAGTTCTTC. It yields the protein CAIRQGDGNEQFF.